A selection of T cell receptor beta chains follows, all from one sample in a study of T cells in pancreatic ductal adenocarcinoma. TCRdb keeps only in-frame clones here, not all; method: immunoSEQ multiplex PCR. Of 15,000 to 20,000 clones in the sample, roughly 90% were seen once. The sample consisted of PBMCs. These receptors were taken from a human donor with pancreatic ductal adenocarcinoma. CDR3s leave out the opening cysteine and the closing phenylalanine or tryptophan. Clone size, where shown, is once, few, many, or a class for clones that have expanded.

abundance	v_gene	j_gene	CDR3aa
-	TRBV29-1	TRBJ1-1	SAGTGVLVMNTEAF
-	TRBV5-5	TRBJ1-5	ASSAGTAYNQPQH
-	TRBV5-1	TRBJ1-6	ASSLEGGRNSPLH
-	TRBV9	TRBJ2-2	ASSPQGLGVTGELF
-	TRBV5-5	TRBJ2-5	ASSLAQLQGVGETQY
-	TRBV19	TRBJ2-5	ASSIGDRGRQETQY
-	TRBV7-9	TRBJ1-1	ASSPVDRYTEAF
-	TRBV11-2	TRBJ2-1	ASSFRGGLSYNEQF
-	TRBV6-6	TRBJ1-5	ASSPGTGQPQH
-	TRBV5-4	TRBJ2-5	ASSFRGWETQY
-	TRBV19	TRBJ2-2	ASSIADTGELF
-	TRBV9	TRBJ2-1	ASSASGNEQF
-	TRBV25-1	TRBJ2-1	ASSDPAWGVSEQF
-	TRBV7-9	TRBJ1-4	ASSLREKLF
-	TRBV28	TRBJ2-7	ASSLGGRSYEQY
-	TRBV19	TRBJ2-5	ASSITGQGKTQY
-	TRBV29-1	TRBJ2-1	SALGGPMSSYNEQF
-	TRBV2	TRBJ2-2	ASSLQGADSGGELF
-	TRBV5-4	TRBJ2-2	ASSLWQGVNTGELF
-	TRBV7-2	TRBJ1-6	ASSSTGNSPLH
once	TRBV19	-	ASSTTDRKSSYEQY
-	TRBV5-5	TRBJ2-7	ASSGTYSPGTGILTYEQY
-	TRBV5-1	TRBJ2-2	ASSLEASGGLNTGELF
few	TRBV5-1	TRBJ1-2	ASSLEGDYGYT
-	TRBV5-6	TRBJ1-1	ASSSGTGKRNTEAF
-	TRBV6-5	TRBJ1-2	ASSPGVGYT
-	TRBV9	TRBJ1-4	ASSAGRYEKLF
-	TRBV28	TRBJ2-2	ASSRAGEIGTGELF
-	TRBV5-8	TRBJ1-3	ASSWAGQSGNTIY
-	TRBV5-6	TRBJ1-1	ASSRDGGTEAF
-	TRBV4-2	TRBJ2-2	ASSSLDTGELF
few	TRBV4-3	TRBJ2-7	ASSYGQTNSYEQY
-	TRBV19	TRBJ2-5	ASSARDRQETQY
once	TRBV9	TRBJ2-5	ASSVEVGQYQETQY
-	TRBV5-6	TRBJ1-2	ASSLGRSTIYGYT
-	TRBV7-9	TRBJ2-3	ASSSDRAVDTQY
few	TRBV19	TRBJ1-1	ASSTRRGVEAF
-	TRBV13	TRBJ2-7	ASSLFGNRNEQY
-	TRBV7-8	TRBJ1-2	ASSPSLGVSNYGYT